One and the same sample provided the 4 T cell receptor beta chains below, sequenced in a study of OX40 agonist ivuxolimab in advanced cancers. Method: immunoSEQ multiplex PCR; TCRdb's copy keeps in-frame clones and lacks some. Among roughly 70,000 clones, about 91% were seen once, and the ten largest hold around 0.5%. The source was CD4+ or CD8+ T cells sorted from blood, collected in a trial of the OX40 agonist ivuxolimab. These receptor sequences come from an adult with an advanced solid tumor such as melanoma, head and neck, liver or kidney cancer.

The chain couples TRBV11-3 to TRBJ1-5, with a possible D match to TRBD1 (5 bases). Between the trimmed V and J ends, which lost 0 bases and 0 bases, there was a span of 12 bases. In germline, CDR1 is SGHNT, CDR2 YENEEA. The CDR3 spans 17 residues. For the CDR3, the DNA is TGTGCCAGCAGCTTAGAGGCAGGAGACAGTAGCAATCAGCCCCAGCATTTT. It is translated as CASSLEAGDSSNQPQHF. Drawing the rest from reference TRBV11-3 and TRBJ1-5, the complete variable domain is EAGVVQSPRYKIIEKKQPVAFWCNPISGHNTLYWYLQNLGQGPELLIRYENEEAVDDSQLPKDRFSAERLKGVDSTLKIQPAELGDSAVYLCASSLEAGDSSNQPQHFGDGTRLSIL.

The chain employs TRBV5-1 and TRBJ2-7; D unclear. The CDR3 loop spans 13 amino acids. Germline V gene data show CDR1 as SGHRS and CDR2 as YFSETQ. Trimming shortened V by 2 bases and J by 2 bases, and 8 bases separated the two germline ends. CDR3 in DNA: TGCGCCAGCAGCTTTCACAGAACCTACGAGCAGTACTTC. Translating it yields CASSFHRTYEQYF.

The chain employs TRBV7-9 and TRBJ1-1; 7 bases agree with TRBD1. Germline V gene sequence: CDR1 SEHNR, CDR2 FQNEAQ (reference sequence). V gave up 5 bases and J gave up 5 bases; unmatched junction bases: 5. This CDR3 is 13 amino acids long. CDR3 DNA: TGTGCCAGCAGCCCACCAGGGGGAACTGAAGCTTTCTTT. Translated: CASSPPGGTEAFF.

The chain employs TRBV9 and TRBJ1-1; possible D gene TRBD1, 6 bases. Trimming took 0 bases from V and 6 from J, leaving 15 bases between them. CDR1 and CDR2 from the germline V gene are SGDLS and YYNGEE. This CDR3 has 15 amino acids. This CDR3 is CASSVGRGGPSEAFF. In DNA, the CDR3 is TGTGCCAGCAGCGTAGGCAGGGGCGGCCCCTCTGAAGCTTTCTTT.